This T cell receptor beta chain stems from a study of T-cell memory formation after mild COVID-19 (dated by TCRdb to the early 2020s). Background for the entire study: Most TCR sequence clusters were specific to one of the two donors. In a couple of donors, T-cell clones that expanded and contracted after mild COVID-19 were tracked by sequencing TCRalpha and TCRbeta repertoires over time. Two young, previously healthy adult volunteers made up the cohort, one male and one female.

Sequencing relied on an Illumina NovaSeq 6000. Using 5'RACE with constant-segment primers, TCRalpha and TCRbeta cDNA libraries were constructed, with sample barcodes and unique molecular identifiers added in the process. Trizol reagent was used to extract RNA from every sample. Amplification of the libraries took two PCR steps, and the second step added a second sample barcode plus Illumina TruSeq adapters. Libraries were sequenced on an Illumina NovaSeq with 2 x 150 bp paired-end reads. As for the original processing: Reads were demultiplexed and collapsed into UMI-guided consensus sequences with migec v1.2.7. Using mixcr v2.1.11, UMI consensuses were aligned to TRA and TRB V and J templates and then assembled into clonotypes. Expanded or contracted clonotypes were those called significant by both edgeR and NoisET, with noise models trained on biological replicates. For edgeR calls, the cutoffs were a false discovery rate-adjusted p below 0.01 and a log2 fold-change threshold of 1. PCA with hierarchical clustering of max-normalized trajectories of the 1000 most abundant clonotypes was used as exploratory dynamics analysis. Separately sequenced CD4+ and CD8+ repertoires were used to assign the CD4 or CD8 phenotype of responding clones. TCRdb trimmed public reads at Q25 via fastp, called clones via MiXCR and kept in-frame beta chains. One record per CDR3 amino acid sequence lists the most common genes and DNA. In this record, the V and J calls reflect TCRdb's handling and not the investigators' own analysis. The sample records some 350,000 distinct CDR3 sequences, approximately 15% of which are singletons. Around 20% of the sample is taken by the ten largest.

Concerning this clonotype itself: Its antigen remains undetermined. The input lacks base qualities; no much larger clone sits a single base away.

PBMCs were isolated by Ficoll-Paque density gradient centrifugation. Broad study findings and their caveats: The study included only a couple of mild cases, and larger cohorts that include severe cases with pre-infection samples were judged to be necessary. From day 15 to 85, contracting clones showed balanced CD4/CD8 phenotypes, whereas a second wave of clones that expanded from day 15 to 37 leaned towards CD4+. SARS-CoV-2 specificity was not confirmed for the second-wave clones peaking on day 37. Contracting CD4+ clones were found mainly in CM and EM memory subsets, while CD8+ clones were enriched in EMRA. Some responding clones were found in pre-infection memory, which suggests that pre-existing cross-reactive memory T cells took part in the SARS-CoV-2 response.

The CDR3 has 15 amino acids, counting the end cysteine and phenylalanine. CDR3 DNA only is kept here, 45 bases in frame from base 1. CDR1 and CDR2 (LNHNV, YYDKDF) derive from the germline V gene (reference sequence). V and J lose 0 bases and 2 bases, and a span of 11 bases separates them. This TCR derives from a man between 18 and 35 years old who had mild COVID-19 (a few samples of this study predate the infection). The sample titles of this study are shuffled in the database, so cell type and time point are left out; the donor was told from shared clones. The chain joins TRBV15 to TRBJ2-7, with no confident D gene call. Sequenced sample: PBMCs or a T cell subset sorted from them (not recorded which). The base sequence is TGTGCCACCAGCAGAGATTCGGCAGGTGCCTACGAGCAGTACTTC. Translation gives CATSRDSAGAYEQYF. This CDR3, with the reference TRBV15 and TRBJ2-7 proteins standing in past its ends, gives the full variable domain DAMVIQNPRYQVTQFGKPVTLSCSQTLNHNVMYWYQQKSSQAPKLLFHYYDKDFNNEADTPDNFQSRRPNTSFCFLDIRSPGLGDTAMYLCATSRDSAGAYEQYFGPGTRLTVT.